This TCR beta chain was sequenced during a study of OX40 agonist ivuxolimab in advanced cancers. Study in general: Ivuxolimab was delivered to patients intravenously every 2 weeks at doses spanning 0.01 to 10 mg/kg. Having had anti-PD-1, anti-PD-L1 or anti-CTLA-4 therapy before was allowed, and roughly 40% had some.

The CDR3 is 15 residues long. Deletions cut 3 bases from V and 8 bases from J, with 16 bases between. Germline lookup yields CDR1 MGHDK and CDR2 SYGVNS. Method: immunoSEQ multiplex PCR; TCRdb's copy keeps in-frame clones and lacks some. The table records 50,000 to 70,000 clones, about 90% of them present only once. This clone appeared once. What it recognizes is unknown. Study-wide points: CD8+ T cells (on average) carried more expanded clones than CD4+ T cells.

Source: CD4+ or CD8+ T cells sorted from blood, taken in a trial of the OX40 agonist ivuxolimab. The chain is built from TRBV25-1 and TRBJ1-4; maybe TRBD1 (6 bases). This clonotype was obtained from an adult with an advanced solid tumor such as melanoma, head and neck, liver or kidney cancer. In nucleotides, the CDR3 is TGTGCCAGCAGTGACCTTAATCTAACAGGGGAAAAACTGTTTTTT. It yields the protein CASSDLNLTGEKLFF. Based on the CDR3 plus reference TRBV25-1 and TRBJ1-4, the full variable domain is EADIYQTPRYLVIGTGKKITLECSQTMGHDKMYWYQQDPGMELHLIHYSYGVNSTEKGDLSSESTVSRIRTEHFPLTLESARPSHTSQYLCASSDLNLTGEKLFFGSGTQLSVL.